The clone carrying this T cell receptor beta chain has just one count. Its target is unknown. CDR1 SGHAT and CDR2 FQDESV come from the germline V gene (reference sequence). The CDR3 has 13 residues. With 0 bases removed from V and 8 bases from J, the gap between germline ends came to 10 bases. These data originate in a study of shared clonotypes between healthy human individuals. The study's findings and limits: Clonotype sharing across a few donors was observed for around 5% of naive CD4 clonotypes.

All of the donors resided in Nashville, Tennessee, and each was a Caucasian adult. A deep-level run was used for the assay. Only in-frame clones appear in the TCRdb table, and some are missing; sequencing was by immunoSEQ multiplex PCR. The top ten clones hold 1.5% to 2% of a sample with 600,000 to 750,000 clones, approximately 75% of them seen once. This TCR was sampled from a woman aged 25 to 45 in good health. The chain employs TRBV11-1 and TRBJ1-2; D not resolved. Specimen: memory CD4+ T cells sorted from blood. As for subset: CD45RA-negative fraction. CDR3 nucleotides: TGTGCCAGCAGCTTAGCGCGAGGTTTCGGCTACACCTTC. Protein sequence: CASSLARGFGYTF.